The present T cell receptor (beta chain) was sequenced within a study of blood T cell repertoires in COVID-19. Generated by immunoSEQ multiplex PCR, the TCRdb table keeps only in-frame clones and is missing some. The data contain some 97,000 clones, approximately 90% of them singletons. This CDR3 has 16 amino acids. After removal of 5 bases from V and 0 bases from J, the junction contained 8 bases not matched to a gene. Looked up from germline, CDR1 is SGHAT and CDR2 is FQNNGV. The J gene is TRBJ2-3, the V gene TRBV11-2; TRBD2 matches 7 bases. This receptor was identified in a man in his sixties with acute or convalescent COVID-19. Sequenced material: peripheral blood. CDR3 residues: CASSLRGGKSTDTQYF. CDR3 nucleotide sequence: TGTGCCAGCAGCCTAAGGGGAGGGAAAAGCACAGATACGCAGTATTTT.